The 24 T cell receptor beta chains in this list originate from one sample, sequenced in a study of shared clonotypes between healthy human individuals. Sequenced by immunoSEQ multiplex PCR; TCRdb stores in-frame clones only, minus some. The sample shows around 100,000 clones, 65% to 75% of them seen only once. Sequenced: memory CD8+ T cells sorted from blood. Subset indicated: CD45RO+ cells pooled with CCR7-negative TemRA cells. These receptor sequences come from a woman in her twenties or thirties in good health.

In nucleotides, the CDR3 is TGTGCCAGCAGCTTCTCCGACAGGGGCTTTGGCTACACCTTC. Protein: CASSFSDRGFGYTF. The V and J genes are TRBV5-6 and TRBJ1-2; 8 bases line up with TRBD1. Germline V gene data show CDR1 as SGHDT and CDR2 as YYEEEE. The trim removed 2 bases at V and 7 bases at J, leaving 7 bases unmatched. The CDR3 has 14 amino acids.

Only a few counts were recorded for this clone. The chain is built from TRBV7-9 and TRBJ2-2; D is uncertain. V lost 7 bases to trimming and J lost 4 bases, with 16 bases between them. CDR3 length equals 15 residues. Germline-derived CDR1 and CDR2 are SEHNR and FQNEAQ (reference sequence). CDR3 region: CASNPASPGTGELFF. As DNA, the CDR3 is TGTGCCAGCAACCCGGCTAGTCCGGGCACCGGGGAGCTGTTTTTT.

The rearrangement joins TRBV18 to TRBJ2-1, with 10 positions matching TRBD2. The V gene's germline CDR1 is KGHSH and CDR2 LQKENI. J was trimmed by 4 bases and V by 4 bases; bases with no gene match: 7. The CDR3 consists of 16 residues. The CDR3 protein is CASSQAGLAAYNEQFF. The CDR3 DNA reads as TGTGCCAGCTCACAGGCCGGACTAGCGGCTTACAATGAGCAGTTCTTC.

The genes are TRBV2 and TRBJ1-5; 9 bases agree with TRBD1. Germline V gene lookup returns CDR1 SNHLY and CDR2 FYNNEI. J was trimmed by 0 bases and V by 1 base; bases with no gene match: 4. This CDR3 is built from 17 residues. In DNA form, the CDR3 reads TGTGCCAGCAGTGAAGGTGGACAGGGGCTTAGCAATCAGCCCCAGCATTTT. Amino acid sequence: CASSEGGQGLSNQPQHF.

The rearrangement joins TRBV28 to TRBJ2-1; no definite D call. Trimming removed 7 bases at V and 4 bases at J, with 23 bases between. The CDR3 has 17 amino acids. CDR1 MDHEN and CDR2 SYDVKM come from the germline V gene. DNA for the CDR3: TGTGCCAGCACTTTCAGACACAGCGATCCCCTTTACAATGAGCAGTTCTTC. Amino acids: CASTFRHSDPLYNEQFF.

The V gene is TRBV6-1, the J gene TRBJ1-1; D uncertain. This CDR3 is 13 amino acids long. V dropped 6 bases and J dropped 1 base, with 9 bases sitting between them. CDR1 is MNHNS, CDR2 SASEGT, per germline. CDR3 sequence reads: CASRPTANTEAFF. CDR3 bases: TGTGCCAGCAGGCCAACAGCGAACACTGAAGCTTTCTTT.

The J gene is TRBJ2-3, the V gene TRBV4-2; the match to TRBD2 covers 11 bases. The germline V gene has CDR1 LGHNA and CDR2 YNFKEQ. This CDR3 region has 19 residues. The V and J ends lost 1 base and 3 bases, in that order; junction bases with no gene match: 12. CDR3 residues: CASSQGLAGGSFVTDTQYF. The CDR3 nucleotides read TGTGCCAGCAGCCAAGGGCTAGCGGGAGGTAGCTTCGTAACAGATACGCAGTATTTT.

This chain joins TRBV28 and TRBJ2-5; D not resolved. Germline V gene lookup returns CDR1 MDHEN and CDR2 SYDVKM. V was clipped by 6 bases and J by 4 bases, with 21 bases between them. This CDR3 has 16 amino acids. As DNA, the CDR3 is TGTGCCAGCAGCTCCCCCACTCGGGCCTGGGGAGAGACCCAGTACTTC. Translated, it gives CASSSPTRAWGETQYF.

J is TRBJ2-3 and V is TRBV5-5, with D unresolved. The germline gives CDR1 SGHKS, CDR2 YYEKEE (reference sequence). Trimming cost V 1 base and J 0 bases, with 9 bases left between them. This CDR3 has 15 amino acids. The CDR3 DNA sequence: TGTGCCAGCAGCTTGAGGCGATACAGCACAGATACGCAGTATTTT. This codes for CASSLRRYSTDTQYF.

This clone was counted a few times. The rearrangement joins TRBV27 to TRBJ2-1, with a possible D match to TRBD2 (6 bases). Trimming stripped 1 base from V and 7 bases from J, with 8 bases between. CDR3 size: 13 residues. Looked up from germline, CDR1 is MNHEY and CDR2 is SMNVEV (reference sequence). Written as DNA, the CDR3 is TGTGCCAGCAGTTTATATGCGGGGAATGAGCAGTTCTTC. It translates to CASSLYAGNEQFF.

V usage is TRBV11-1 and J usage is TRBJ2-4; tentative D call: TRBD2 (5 bases). The CDR3 is 14 amino acids. V was cut by 1 base and J by 7 bases, with 11 bases left in between. CDR1 and CDR2 (germline): SGHAT, FQDESV (reference sequence). The CDR3 nucleotides read TGTGCCAGCAGCTTAGTACCTTCGGGGAACATTCAGTACTTC. Encoded protein: CASSLVPSGNIQYF.

This clone has just one count. The same CDR3 also results from other DNA sequences found in this sample. The chain combines TRBV10-3 with TRBJ2-3; D remains unclear. Germline CDR1 is ENHRY and CDR2 is SYGVKD. The CDR3 sequence is 11 residues long. V shed 6 bases and J shed 0 bases, with 1 base lying between them. CDR3 region: CAIRSTDTQYF. The CDR3 coding sequence is TGTGCCATCAGGAGCACAGATACGCAGTATTTT.

This clone was recorded many times. The CDR3 region has the DNA TGTGCCAGCAGTCCAATTCTAGCCTACGAGCAGTACTTC. This codes for CASSPILAYEQYF. The chain combines TRBV7-9 with TRBJ2-7, with D unclear. This CDR3 comprises 13 residues. With 6 bases removed from V and 2 bases from J, the gap between germline ends came to 11 bases. Germline V gene lookup returns CDR1 SEHNR and CDR2 FQNEAQ (reference sequence).

This chain uses TRBV28 with TRBJ1-5, with D possibly TRBD1 on 5 matching bases. The CDR3 is 15 residues long. Looked up from germline, CDR1 is MDHEN and CDR2 is SYDVKM. The V and J ends lost 7 bases and 3 bases respectively, with 16 bases between them. Written as DNA, the CDR3 is TGTGCCAGCATCCACTATGTCAGGGACAATCAGCCCCAGCATTTT. It specifies CASIHYVRDNQPQHF.

The genes are TRBV18 and TRBJ2-7, with TRBD1 as a possible D gene (7 bases). V lost 2 bases, J lost 3 bases, and 11 bases lay in between. The CDR3 spans 14 residues. CDR1 is KGHSH and CDR2 is LQKENI in the germline V gene. The CDR3 DNA is TGTGCCAGCTCACCATGGAGGGGGCGCTACGAGCAGTACTTC. This encodes CASSPWRGRYEQYF. The full variable domain, rest sourced from reference TRBV18 and TRBJ2-7, is NAGVMQNPRHLVRRRGQEARLRCSPMKGHSHVYWYRQLPEEGLKFMVYLQKENIIDESGMPKERFSAEFPKEGPSILRIQQVVRGDSAAYFCASSPWRGRYEQYFGPGTRLTVT.

This chain uses TRBV7-8 with TRBJ1-5; D remains unclear. Germline V gene sequence: CDR1 SGHVS, CDR2 FQNEAQ. Between the trimmed V and J ends, which lost 1 base and 7 bases, there was a span of 8 bases. The CDR3 extends over 13 amino acids. The CDR3 DNA sequence: TGTGCCAGCAGCTTAGAACTATACCAGCCCCAGCATTTT. It encodes CASSLELYQPQHF.

J is TRBJ2-1 and V is TRBV11-2; TRBD1 matches 8 bases. This CDR3 contains 16 residues. Looked up from germline, CDR1 is SGHAT and CDR2 is FQNNGV. The ends lost 6 bases at V and 5 bases at J; junction bases unmatched: 12. CDR3 sequence: CASSSNRGKFDNEQFF. CDR3 DNA sequence: TGTGCCAGCAGTTCAAACAGGGGGAAATTCGACAATGAGCAGTTCTTC.

This clone was recorded a few times. The rearrangement uses TRBV25-1 and TRBJ2-5, with D perhaps being TRBD1 or TRBD2 (5 bases each). This CDR3 region has 15 residues. V lost 2 bases and J 1 base, leaving 11 bases between the germline ends. Germline CDR1 is MGHDK and CDR2 is SYGVNS. The CDR3 here is CASSEPGPPQETQYF. CDR3 sequence (DNA): TGTGCCAGCAGTGAACCGGGACCGCCCCAAGAGACCCAGTACTTC.

The J gene is TRBJ1-5, the V gene TRBV27; D gene unclear. The germline CDR1 and CDR2 sequences are MNHEY and SMNVEV (reference sequence). This CDR3 spans 12 amino acids. V gave up 3 bases and J gave up 4 bases, with 4 bases separating them. For the CDR3, the DNA is TGTGCCAGCAGTTTTCAGAATCAGCCCCAGCATTTT. Translation: CASSFQNQPQHF.

As to this clone: The junction and the germline gene differ at one end; a read error may be behind it. CDR3 sequence reads: CANSLGFHQPQHF. CDR3 DNA: TGTGCCAACAGCCTGGGTTTTCATCAGCCCCAGCATTTT. V is TRBV15 and J is TRBJ1-5; no reliable D call. The CDR3 sequence is 13 residues long. Germline V gene lookup returns CDR1 LNHNV and CDR2 YYDKDF (reference sequence).

The chain couples TRBV25-1 to TRBJ2-5; 11 bases are a match to TRBD2. The better agreement between TRBJ2-7 and the DNA end casts doubt on the J call. CDR1 is MGHDK and CDR2 is SYGVNS in the germline V gene. There are 14 residues in the CDR3. DNA for the CDR3: TGTGCCAGTATTGGACTAGCGGGCCTCGACGAGCAGTACTTC. Protein product: CASIGLAGLDEQYF.

The chain couples TRBV4-1 to TRBJ1-6; possibly TRBD1 for D (6 bases). Germline lookup yields CDR1 MGHRA and CDR2 YSYEKL. CDR3 length: 20 residues. Trimming stripped 1 base from V and 7 bases from J, with 26 bases between. The DNA of the CDR3 is TGCGCCAGCAGCCAAGTGCACCGGTGGAATGGGGGCCTCGAGAATTCACCCCTCCACTTT. Translated: CASSQVHRWNGGLENSPLHF.

This clone was detected only a few times. The sample has other DNA sequences that encode this CDR3 too. V is TRBV9 and J is TRBJ2-1; 7 bases are shared with TRBD2. V was pared by 0 bases and J by 8 bases, with 5 bases of the junction left unmatched. The germline V gene has CDR1 SGDLS and CDR2 YYNGEE. CDR3 length: 14 amino acids. The CDR3 here is CASSVGGSSDEQFF. CDR3 in DNA: TGTGCCAGCAGCGTAGGCGGGAGTAGCGATGAGCAGTTCTTC.

The J gene is TRBJ2-1, the V gene TRBV9; TRBD1 matches 9 bases. The CDR3 has 15 residues. V trimming: 4 bases; J trimming: 6 bases; junction bases outside the gene matches: 8. The germline gives CDR1 SGDLS, CDR2 YYNGEE. The CDR3 DNA sequence: TGTGCCAGCAGCCCCGGGACAGGGTCCGCCAATGAGCAGTTCTTC. Translating gives CASSPGTGSANEQFF.